One sample yielded the 27 T cell receptor beta chains listed below, sequenced in a study of shared clonotypes between healthy human individuals. Sequenced by immunoSEQ multiplex PCR; TCRdb stores in-frame clones only, minus some. The sample shows 1,500,000 or so clones, roughly 96% of them seen only once. The sample was naive CD4+ T cells sorted from blood. The subset was: CD45RA+ positively selected. All receptors derive from a man aged 25 to 40 in good health.

The V and J genes are TRBV4-3 and TRBJ2-7; TRBD2 matches 8 bases. CDR1 is LGHNA, CDR2 YSLEER, per germline. The CDR3 contains 16 residues. V lost 2 bases to trimming and J lost 4 bases; unmatched junction nucleotides: 10. CDR3: CASSQTGTRGFYEQYF. The CDR3 DNA follows: TGCGCCAGCAGCCAAACCGGGACTAGAGGTTTTTACGAGCAGTACTTC.

The V call is TRBV18, the J call TRBJ2-3; D not certain. This CDR3 region has 13 residues. Trimming stripped 5 bases from V and 1 base from J, with 7 bases between. Germline CDR1 reads KGHSH; CDR2 reads LQKENI. For the CDR3, the DNA is TGTGCCAGCTCAGGGGTTGGCACAGATACGCAGTATTTT. Translated: CASSGVGTDTQYF. Complete variable domain (other parts from reference TRBV18 and TRBJ2-3): NAGVMQNPRHLVRRRGQEARLRCSPMKGHSHVYWYRQLPEEGLKFMVYLQKENIIDESGMPKERFSAEFPKEGPSILRIQQVVRGDSAAYFCASSGVGTDTQYFGPGTRLTVL.

V gene TRBV28 combines with J gene TRBJ2-7, with TRBD2 matching over 8 bases. The CDR3 contains 15 residues. CDR1 and CDR2 (germline): MDHEN, SYDVKM. With 5 bases clipped from V and 2 bases from J, the junction kept 8 bases outside the gene matches. As DNA, the CDR3 is TGTGCCAGCAGTCCCTCGGGGGGGGTACCCTACGAGCAGTACTTC. Protein sequence: CASSPSGGVPYEQYF.

V is TRBV27 and J is TRBJ2-7, with 10 nucleotides matching TRBD1. The CDR3 totals 16 residues. Germline V CDR1 and CDR2: MNHEY, SMNVEV (reference sequence). Trimming at V came to 4 bases and at J to 2 bases, leaving 8 bases not matched to a gene. The CDR3 here is CASSYKGTGEAYEQYF. The CDR3 DNA is TGTGCCAGCAGTTATAAGGGGACAGGGGAAGCCTACGAGCAGTACTTC.

The rearrangement uses TRBV12-5 and TRBJ1-5; TRBD1 aligns across 7 bases. Germline V gives CDR1 LGHNT, CDR2 FRNRAP. This CDR3 has 13 amino acids. Germline trimming cut 6 bases from V and 11 bases from J; bases unmatched to any gene: 10. The CDR3 DNA follows: TGTGCTAGTGGCCAGAAGGGGGCGAACTCCCAGCATTTT. Translation gives CASGQKGANSQHF. Looking up the rest from reference TRBV12-5 and TRBJ1-5 gives the full variable domain: DARVTQTPRHKVTEMGQEVTMRCQPILGHNTVFWYRQTMMQGLELLAYFRNRAPLDDSGMPKDRFSAEMPDATLATLKIQPSEPRDSAVYFCASGQKGANSQHFGDGTRLSIL.

This clone was recorded once. V gene TRBV28 combines with J gene TRBJ2-1; D unclear. V lost 4 bases and J lost 8, with 12 bases in between. From germline, CDR1 is MDHEN and CDR2 SYDVKM. This CDR3 has 13 residues. CDR3 in DNA: TGTGCCAGCAGTTCGACCCCCACGTATGAGCAGTTCTTC. Translating it yields CASSSTPTYEQFF.

The rearrangement uses TRBV7-2 and TRBJ2-5, with 7 positions matching TRBD2. V shed 1 base and J 3 bases; nucleotides not matched to a gene: 8. From germline, CDR1 is SGHTA and CDR2 FQGNSA. This CDR3 is 16 amino acids long. This CDR3 reads CASSLGSFAGEETQYF. In DNA form, the CDR3 reads TGTGCCAGCAGCTTAGGTAGTTTCGCGGGAGAAGAGACCCAGTACTTC.

In its sample, this clone was seen a few times. This chain joins TRBV6-5 and TRBJ2-1; 10 nucleotides agree with TRBD2. CDR1 and CDR2 (germline): MNHEY, SVGAGI. V shed 6 bases and J 13 bases; nucleotides not matched to a gene: 12. This CDR3 region has 14 residues. The CDR3 sequence: CASSRRSGRVDQFF. The CDR3 DNA is TGTGCCAGCAGCCGACGGAGCGGGAGGGTAGATCAGTTCTTC.

Concerning this clone itself: This same CDR3 is encoded by further DNA sequences in the sample. This chain links TRBV7-3 with TRBJ1-5; no firm D call. V was clipped by 3 bases and J by 4 bases, with 7 bases between them. CDR3 size: 13 residues. Germline CDR1 and CDR2: SGHTA and FQGTGA. Here the CDR3 reads CASSLGRNQPQHF. In DNA, the CDR3 is TGTGCCAGCAGCTTGGGTCGGAATCAGCCCCAGCATTTT.

This clone has just a few counts. V gene TRBV5-4 combines with J gene TRBJ2-1; tentatively, D is TRBD2 (6 bases). The CDR3 sequence is 13 residues long. Germline V CDR1 and CDR2: SGHNT, YYREEE (reference sequence). V shed 4 bases and J shed 3 bases, with 8 bases lying between them. The CDR3 sequence is CASSMTSYNEQFF. The CDR3, as DNA: TGTGCCAGCAGCATGACTAGCTACAATGAGCAGTTCTTC.

The chain uses TRBV7-9 and TRBJ1-2; D is ambiguous. V shed 6 bases and J shed 6 bases, with 17 bases lying between them. The CDR3 runs to 14 residues. Per the germline V gene, CDR1 is SEHNR and CDR2 is FQNEAQ (reference sequence). The CDR3 DNA reads TGTGCCAGCAGTCCAAACGCGTGGGGAAATGGCTACACCTTC. Its translation is CASSPNAWGNGYTF.

This chain connects TRBV5-4 to TRBJ1-2; D unresolved. Trimming took off 0 bases at V and 3 bases at J, with 15 bases between the two ends. Germline V lookup: CDR1 SGHNT, CDR2 YYREEE (reference sequence). The CDR3 contains 16 residues. The CDR3 protein is CASSLAGWVRDYGYTF. CDR3 DNA: TGTGCCAGCAGCTTGGCCGGTTGGGTACGCGACTATGGCTACACCTTC.

The J gene is TRBJ2-7, the V gene TRBV7-7; 7 positions match TRBD2. V shed 5 bases and J 3 bases; nucleotides not matched to a gene: 13. CDR1 is SSHAT and CDR2 is FNYEAQ in the germline V gene (reference sequence). This CDR3 is built from 16 residues. CDR3 sequence (DNA): TGTGCCAGCAGCCAATGGCCGGGGGGTCCAGTCTACGAGCAGTACTTC. It codes for CASSQWPGGPVYEQYF.

The chain employs TRBV7-3 and TRBJ2-2; 8 bases are shared with TRBD1. The CDR3 is 18 residues long. V dropped 5 bases and J dropped 0; count of bases not matched to a gene: 11. Germline V gives CDR1 SGHTA, CDR2 FQGTGA. CDR3 region: CASSPRISGGPNTGELFF. In DNA, the CDR3 is TGTGCCAGCAGCCCCAGAATTTCAGGGGGCCCGAACACCGGGGAGCTGTTTTTT.

The gene calls are TRBV28 and TRBJ2-5; tentatively, D is TRBD1 or TRBD2 (5 bases each). Trimming pared 3 bases from V and 2 bases from J, leaving 7 bases between. The CDR3 length is 13 residues. Germline assignment: CDR1 MDHEN and CDR2 SYDVKM. For the CDR3, the DNA is TGTGCCAGCAGTTTGGGACCTCAAGAGACCCAGTACTTC. Amino acids: CASSLGPQETQYF.

This chain links TRBV5-1 with TRBJ1-4; possibly TRBD1 for D (5 bases). CDR1 and CDR2 from the germline V gene are SGHRS and YFSETQ. V was pared by 4 bases and J by 7 bases, with 17 bases between. This CDR3 spans 15 amino acids. Written as DNA, the CDR3 is TGCGCCAGCAGCGGGCACGCGGGGGATGGTGAAAAACTGTTTTTT. The encoded protein is CASSGHAGDGEKLFF.

The chain uses TRBV5-1 and TRBJ1-1, with D unresolved. The CDR3 loop spans 16 amino acids. With 0 bases removed from V and 3 bases from J, the gap between germline ends came to 15 bases. Germline V gives CDR1 SGHRS, CDR2 YFSETQ. The CDR3 DNA sequence: TGCGCCAGCAGCTTGGGGTCAGGTGGTGGGTACACTGAAGCTTTCTTT. Translation gives CASSLGSGGGYTEAFF.

The chain carries TRBV11-2 and TRBJ2-5; the D gene could be TRBD1 or TRBD2 (5 bases each). CDR1 is SGHAT, CDR2 FQNNGV, per germline. The V gene lost 6 bases and the J gene lost 0 bases, with 8 bases spanning the gap. The CDR3 totals 13 residues. The CDR3 DNA sequence: TGTGCCAGCAGGAGGGGAAACCAAGAGACCCAGTACTTC. It encodes CASRRGNQETQYF.

The chain employs TRBV21-1 and TRBJ2-7; whether TRBD1, the table's D call, matches the DNA was not checked. TRBV21-1 is recorded as a pseudogene. This CDR3 spans 12 amino acids. The CDR3 coding sequence is TGTGCCAGCAGCAAAGGGGGCAACGAGCAGTACTTC. It encodes CASSKGGNEQYF.

Here the CDR3 DNA reads TGTGCCAGCTCCCAGAAAGGGGGAGGAACCACTGAAGCTTTCTTT. It is translated as CASSQKGGGTTEAFF. The rearrangement links TRBV18 to TRBJ1-1, with D perhaps TRBD1 (6 bases). V lost 6 bases, J lost 4 bases, and 18 bases lay in between. Germline V gene sequence: CDR1 KGHSH, CDR2 LQKENI. The CDR3 extends over 15 amino acids.

This CDR3 is CASSLNGATGEKGKLFF. CDR3 DNA sequence: TGTGCCAGCAGTTTAAATGGAGCAACAGGGGAGAAGGGAAAACTGTTTTTT. V and J are TRBV27 and TRBJ1-4; 7 bases match TRBD1. CDR3 length: 17 amino acids. J lost 10 bases, V lost 2 bases, and 16 bases had no gene match. Germline V gene lookup returns CDR1 MNHEY and CDR2 SMNVEV (reference sequence).

The J gene is TRBJ1-2, the V gene TRBV28, with 7 bases lining up with TRBD1. The CDR3 has 15 residues. The germline gives CDR1 MDHEN, CDR2 SYDVKM. After removal of 5 bases from V and 6 bases from J, the junction contained 12 bases not matched to a gene. The CDR3 sequence is CASSLGAQGKDGYTF. Written as DNA, the CDR3 is TGTGCCAGCAGTCTCGGGGCACAGGGGAAGGATGGCTACACCTTC.

This clone was detected only once. The chain carries TRBV18 and TRBJ2-7; 11 positions agree with TRBD2. Per germline, CDR1 KGHSH and CDR2 LQKENI. Germline trimming cut 2 bases from V and 5 bases from J; bases unmatched to any gene: 8. This CDR3 is 16 amino acids long. The CDR3 bases are TGTGCCAGCTCACCAAGTTCTAGCGGGAGGTCCCACGAGCAGTACTTC. Translation gives CASSPSSSGRSHEQYF.

The rearrangement links TRBV15 to TRBJ2-7, with a tentative D call TRBD2 (7 bases). Trimming shortened V by 4 bases and J by 7 bases, and 20 bases separated the two germline ends. CDR1 LNHNV and CDR2 YYDKDF come from the germline V gene (reference sequence). The CDR3 totals 15 residues. The CDR3 nucleotides read TGTGCCACCAGCAAGGGGGGACTACAAACGCTGGAGCAGTACTTC. Translated, it gives CATSKGGLQTLEQYF.

A remark on this clone: The sample carries other DNA sequences with the same CDR3. This sequence joins TRBV5-4 and TRBJ1-1; D unclear. This CDR3 contains 14 residues. V was trimmed by 0 bases and J by 2 bases, leaving 8 bases between them. Germline loops: CDR1 SGHNT, CDR2 YYREEE (reference sequence). The CDR3: CASSLGSLNTEAFF. In nucleotides, the CDR3 is TGTGCCAGCAGCTTGGGGTCCCTTAACACTGAAGCTTTCTTT.

The chain carries TRBV7-2 and TRBJ2-7, with D maybe TRBD2 (6 bases). The CDR3 is 13 amino acids. V lost 0 bases and J 7 bases, leaving 10 bases between the germline ends. Per germline, CDR1 SGHTA and CDR2 FQGNSA. CDR3 sequence: CASSLAGGGEQYF. The CDR3 nucleotides are TGTGCCAGCAGCTTAGCGGGAGGTGGTGAGCAGTACTTC.

J is TRBJ2-7 and V is TRBV5-1, with a tentative D call TRBD1 (5 bases). The CDR3 is 15 amino acids. The V gene lost 2 bases and the J gene lost 2 bases, with 14 bases spanning the gap. Germline-derived CDR1 and CDR2 are SGHRS and YFSETQ. The CDR3 is CASSFSGSSTYEQYF. Written as DNA, the CDR3 is TGCGCCAGCAGCTTTTCAGGGTCGAGTACCTACGAGCAGTACTTC.